The source of this TCR beta chain is a study of T cells in Graves' hyperthyroidism and ophthalmopathy. Ten or more counts support this clonotype. Trimming took off 3 bases at V and 5 bases at J, with 19 bases between the two ends. The germline V gene encodes CDR1 SGHAT and CDR2 FQNNGV. This CDR3 region has 16 residues. From RNA transcripts, TCR beta CDR3 regions were amplified. An initial round of RT-PCR targeting the TCR CDR3 relied on the HTBI primer set. Each CDR3 protein gets one entry after TCRdb re-called the multiplex PCR reads with MiXCR. This sample yields approximately 610,000 distinct CDR3 sequences, of which about 15% are seen a single time; about 4% belongs to the top ten.

V usage is TRBV11-2 and J usage is TRBJ2-5, with D tentatively TRBD2 (6 bases). The receptor was derived from a woman aged 40 to 50 with Graves' ophthalmopathy. Sequencing was performed on blood. CDR3 region: CASSFPRAGRRETQYF. The CDR3 nucleotides are TGTGCCAGCAGCTTCCCCCGGGCGGGAAGGCGGGAGACCCAGTACTTC.